Listed here are 29 T cell receptor beta chains from one sample, sequenced in a study of blood T cell repertoires in COVID-19. Repertoires were generated with immunoSEQ multiplex PCR, while TCRdb's copy carries only in-frame clones and drops some. The sample includes around 160,000 clones, 65% to 85% seen only once; the top ten take 11% to 15%. Sequencing used peripheral blood. The receptors were gathered from a woman aged 80 or over with acute or convalescent COVID-19.

The rearrangement uses TRBV6-2 or TRBV6-3 and TRBJ1-5, with no clear D. Germline-derived CDR1 and CDR2 are MNHEY and SVGEGT. The V and J ends lost 4 bases and 5 bases respectively, with 9 bases between them. The CDR3 contains 13 residues. This chain's CDR3 is CASSWTRDQPQHF. The CDR3 DNA sequence: TGTGCCAGCAGTTGGACTCGGGATCAGCCCCAGCATTTT.

The chain joins TRBV5-1 to TRBJ2-5; D not certain. The CDR3 contains 12 residues. Germline V gene data show CDR1 as SGHRS and CDR2 as YFSETQ. V shed 3 bases and J shed 2 bases, with 5 bases lying between them. CDR3 bases: TGCGCCAGCAGCTCCCAGCAAGAGACCCAGTACTTC. It codes for CASSSQQETQYF. The complete variable domain, with remaining parts taken from reference TRBV5-1 and TRBJ2-5, reads KAGVTQTPRYLIKTRGQQVTLSCSPISGHRSVSWYQQTPGQGLQFLFEYFSETQRNKGNFPGRFSGRQFSNSRSEMNVSTLELGDSALYLCASSSQQETQYFGPGTRLLVL.

This chain joins TRBV28 and TRBJ2-7; TRBD2 aligns across 10 bases. Germline loops: CDR1 MDHEN, CDR2 SYDVKM. The CDR3 contains 16 residues. The junction had 10 bases not matched to a gene; V was cut back by 6 bases and J by 2 bases. The CDR3, as DNA: TGTGCCAGCAGACGTAACACCGGGACTAGCGCCTACGAGCAGTACTTC. It translates to CASRRNTGTSAYEQYF. The full variable domain, in which reference TRBV28 and TRBJ2-7 provide the parts outside the CDR3, is DVKVTQSSRYLVKRTGEKVFLECVQDMDHENMFWYRQDPGLGLRLIYFSYDVKMKEKGDIPEGYSVSREKKERFSLILESASTNQTSMYLCASRRNTGTSAYEQYFGPGTRLTVT.

The J gene is TRBJ1-5, the V gene TRBV15; D remains unclear. The CDR3 has 14 residues. Trimming stripped 1 base from V and 0 bases from J, with 4 bases between. Germline V gene data show CDR1 as LNHNV and CDR2 as YYDKDF (reference sequence). CDR3 loop: CATSRGYSNQPQHF. The DNA for the CDR3 is TGTGCCACCAGCAGAGGTTATAGCAATCAGCCCCAGCATTTT.

This chain links TRBV5-1 with TRBJ2-3, with TRBD1 matching over 9 bases. The CDR3 consists of 14 residues. Unmatched junction bases numbered 7, after V lost 2 bases and J lost 9 bases. Germline-derived CDR1 and CDR2 are SGHRS and YFSETQ. The CDR3 region is CASSFQQGAQTQYF. CDR3 bases: TGCGCCAGCAGCTTTCAACAGGGGGCGCAAACGCAGTATTTT.

The chain recombines TRBV28 with TRBJ2-7, with TRBD2 as a possible D gene (6 bases). CDR1 is MDHEN, CDR2 SYDVKM, per germline. V lost 6 bases and J lost 1, with 13 bases in between. The CDR3 contains 14 residues. CDR3 nucleotides: TGTGCCAGCAGAGTGCCAGGGACTTCCTACGAGCAGTACTTC. This gives the protein CASRVPGTSYEQYF.

This rearrangement joins TRBV19 to TRBJ1-5, with D possibly TRBD1 on 5 matching bases. V was cut by 7 bases and J by 4 bases, with 14 bases left in between. CDR3 length: 14 amino acids. Germline-derived CDR1 and CDR2 are LNHDA and SQIVND (reference sequence). CDR3 sequence reads: CASNPGQKNQPQHF. The CDR3 DNA follows: TGTGCCAGTAATCCAGGGCAAAAAAATCAGCCCCAGCATTTT.

This chain connects TRBV4-1 to TRBJ1-1, with a weak D call TRBD1 (6 bases). The germline V gene has CDR1 MGHRA and CDR2 YSYEKL. Deletions cut 4 bases from V and 4 bases from J, with 16 bases between. The CDR3 sequence is 15 residues long. The CDR3 is CASSRGGSRGTEAFF. As DNA, the CDR3 is TGCGCCAGCAGCCGGGGGGGCAGCCGAGGCACTGAAGCTTTCTTT.

The chain combines TRBV5-6 with TRBJ2-1; 10 bases line up with TRBD2. V was clipped by 0 bases and J by 9 bases; unmatched bases: 6. The CDR3 has 15 amino acids. Germline loops: CDR1 SGHDT, CDR2 YYEEEE. The CDR3 nucleotides are TGTGCCAGCAGCTTGGTCTTAGCGGGGGGCCGTGAGCAGTTCTTC. Residues: CASSLVLAGGREQFF.

The chain uses TRBV5-4 and TRBJ1-1; 10 positions agree with TRBD1. V dropped 4 bases and J dropped 4; count of bases not matched to a gene: 4. The CDR3 contains 14 residues. Germline V gene data show CDR1 as SGHNT and CDR2 as YYREEE (reference sequence). The CDR3 region has the DNA TGTGCCAGCAGCCCGGGACAGGGGACCACTGAAGCTTTCTTT. It yields the protein CASSPGQGTTEAFF.

The chain has TRBV14 and TRBJ2-7, with 11 bases that match TRBD1. The CDR3 is made up of 15 amino acids. CDR1 is SGHDN and CDR2 is FVKESK in the germline V gene. The CDR3 nucleotides read TGTCCCCCCACCAAAAAGCGGGGACAGGGGGGAGAGCAGTACTTC. The encoded protein is CPPTKKRGQGGEQYF.

The chain recombines TRBV19 with TRBJ2-5; the match to TRBD2 covers 8 bases. Germline loops: CDR1 LNHDA, CDR2 SQIVND (reference sequence). The V gene end was trimmed by 4 bases and the J gene end by 3 bases; junction bases not matched to a gene: 4. This CDR3 spans 14 amino acids. DNA for the CDR3: TGTGCCAGTAGTAAAAGAGCGGGAGAAGAGACCCAGTACTTC. Its protein product is CASSKRAGEETQYF.

The table lists this clone with a few counts. The CDR3 loop is CASSASQTGELFF. In nucleotides, the CDR3 is TGTGCCAGCAGTGCCTCACAGACCGGGGAGCTGTTTTTT. This chain connects TRBV6-4 to TRBJ2-2; D is undetermined. Per germline, CDR1 MRHNA and CDR2 SNTAGT. The CDR3 totals 13 residues. Trimming cost V 4 bases and J 5 bases, with 8 bases left between them.

V usage is TRBV12-5 and J usage is TRBJ1-5; maybe TRBD1 (5 bases). The CDR3 contains 15 residues. V lost 7 bases to trimming and J lost 3 bases, with 16 bases between them. In germline, CDR1 is LGHNT, CDR2 FRNRAP. The CDR3 DNA follows: TGTGCTAGTGAGGGGCAGGGCGGGAACAATCAGCCCCAGCATTTT. It codes for CASEGQGGNNQPQHF.

The CDR3 nucleotides are TGTGCCAGCAGCTATGGACAGGACTACTATGGCTACACCTTC. It translates to CASSYGQDYYGYTF. V usage is TRBV5-4 and J usage is TRBJ1-2; 7 bases agree with TRBD1. The trim removed 3 bases at V and 3 bases at J, leaving 5 bases unmatched. The CDR3 is made up of 14 amino acids. Looked up from germline, CDR1 is SGHNT and CDR2 is YYREEE (reference sequence).

J is TRBJ2-5 and V is TRBV30; 9 positions match TRBD2. Germline V gene sequence: CDR1 GTSNPN, CDR2 SVGIG (reference sequence). This CDR3 has 15 residues. With V trimmed by 2 bases and J by 5 bases, 9 bases remained unmatched. In DNA, the CDR3 is TGTGCCTGGAGTCATGGCGGGGGGGCACACGAGACCCAGTACTTC. This codes for CAWSHGGGAHETQYF.

V usage is TRBV6-5 and J usage is TRBJ1-2, with 7 bases identical to TRBD1. This CDR3 is built from 14 residues. CDR1 and CDR2 (germline): MNHEY, SVGAGI. V trimming: 4 bases; J trimming: 8 bases; junction bases outside the gene matches: 10. The CDR3 nucleotides are TGTGCCAGCAGTTCTGGAGGGGGCGCGAGCGGCTACACCTTC. This codes for CASSSGGGASGYTF.

Only one count was recorded for this clone. This chain uses TRBV7-9 with TRBJ2-1; possible D gene TRBD1, 6 bases. Trimming took 3 bases from V and 10 from J, leaving 10 bases between them. The CDR3 sequence is 12 residues long. Germline lookup yields CDR1 SEHNR and CDR2 FQNEAQ (reference sequence). CDR3 sequence reads: CASSFGGREQFF. As DNA, the CDR3 is TGTGCCAGCAGCTTTGGGGGCCGGGAGCAGTTCTTC.

This clone was counted a few times. This sequence joins TRBV10-2 and TRBJ1-5; D perhaps matches TRBD1 (6 bases). CDR3 size: 14 residues. Deletions cut 2 bases from V and 4 bases from J, with 9 bases between. Germline CDR1 reads WSHSY; CDR2 reads SAAADI. The CDR3: CASSEGGANQPQHF. Here the CDR3 DNA reads TGCGCCAGCAGTGAGGGGGGGGCAAATCAGCCCCAGCATTTT.

CDR3: CASRSPGQGANEQFF. CDR3 in DNA: TGTGCCAGCAGGTCACCGGGACAGGGGGCGAATGAGCAGTTCTTC. The chain recombines TRBV7-3 with TRBJ2-1; TRBD1 aligns across 12 bases. Germline CDR1 is SGHTA and CDR2 is FQGTGA. V gave up 6 bases and J gave up 7 bases; unmatched junction bases: 7. CDR3 size: 15 residues. The full variable domain, in which reference TRBV7-3 and TRBJ2-1 provide the parts outside the CDR3, is GAGVSQTPSNKVTEKGKYVELRCDPISGHTALYWYRQSLGQGPEFLIYFQGTGAADDSGLPNDRFFAVRPEGSVSTLKIQRTERGDSAVYLCASRSPGQGANEQFFGPGTRLTVL.

CDR3 in amino acids: CAWSVPTGRGYTF. The CDR3 coding sequence is TGTGCCTGGAGTGTACCGACAGGCCGAGGCTACACCTTC. The chain employs TRBV30 and TRBJ1-2; TRBD1 is a possible D gene (6 bases). The CDR3 runs to 13 residues. V was clipped by 0 bases and J by 8 bases, with 13 bases between them. Germline CDR1 is GTSNPN and CDR2 is SVGIG (reference sequence).

The V call is TRBV30, the J call TRBJ2-7; TRBD2 matches at 11 bases. The germline CDR1 and CDR2 sequences are GTSNPN and SVGIG (reference sequence). V lost 2 bases and J lost 0; bases outside the gene matches: 6. The CDR3 contains 16 residues. CDR3 in amino acids: CAWSRAGTSGSYEQYF. Here the CDR3 DNA reads TGTGCCTGGAGTCGAGCCGGGACTAGCGGCTCCTACGAGCAGTACTTC.

The rearrangement uses TRBV4-2 and TRBJ2-5, with D maybe TRBD1 (6 bases). This CDR3 has 15 residues. The V end was cut by 2 bases, the J end by 2 bases, with 12 bases between. The germline gives CDR1 LGHNA, CDR2 YNFKEQ. The CDR3 region is CASSQSQGFQETQYF. The DNA for the CDR3 is TGTGCCAGCAGCCAAAGTCAGGGGTTTCAAGAGACCCAGTACTTC.

The chain has TRBV4-1 and TRBJ2-7, with TRBD2 as a possible D gene (6 bases). The V end was cut by 2 bases, the J end by 0 bases, with 11 bases between. The CDR3 spans 15 residues. Germline V gives CDR1 MGHRA, CDR2 YSYEKL. CDR3 sequence reads: CASSQRLGDSYEQYF. The CDR3 DNA is TGCGCCAGCAGCCAACGACTAGGGGACTCCTACGAGCAGTACTTC.

The chain is built from TRBV5-1 and TRBJ2-7; TRBD2 matches at 8 bases. Germline trimming cut 1 base from V and 3 bases from J; bases unmatched to any gene: 3. This CDR3 has 14 residues. From germline, CDR1 is SGHRS and CDR2 YFSETQ. This CDR3 reads CASSLTSGGYEQYF. Written as DNA, the CDR3 is TGCGCCAGCAGCTTGACGAGCGGGGGCTACGAGCAGTACTTC.

The chain combines TRBV2 with TRBJ1-1; 7 bases line up with TRBD1. The V and J ends lost 7 bases and 0 bases, in that order; junction bases with no gene match: 2. CDR1 and CDR2 (germline): SNHLY, FYNNEI. The CDR3 has 13 amino acids. CDR3 coding DNA: TGTGCCAGCAAGACAGGGTTGAACACTGAAGCTTTCTTT. The encoded protein is CASKTGLNTEAFF.

The chain combines TRBV4-1 with TRBJ2-1, with TRBD2 matching 9 bases. Germline lookup yields CDR1 MGHRA and CDR2 YSYEKL. The CDR3 is made up of 14 amino acids. V lost 7 bases, J lost 8 bases, and 9 bases stayed unmatched. CDR3 sequence: CASTAGTSNDEQFF. CDR3 sequence (DNA): TGCGCCAGCACCGCCGGGACTAGCAACGATGAGCAGTTCTTC.

The chain carries TRBV15 and TRBJ2-3; weak D call: TRBD1 (7 bases). The CDR3 contains 16 residues. CDR1 is LNHNV, CDR2 YYDKDF, per germline (reference sequence). V lost 0 bases and J 6 bases, leaving 16 bases between the germline ends. The CDR3 is CATSRDVQGGRDTQYF. The CDR3 DNA follows: TGTGCCACCAGCAGAGATGTTCAGGGGGGTCGCGATACGCAGTATTTT.

This chain links TRBV9 with TRBJ2-7; 12 positions match TRBD2. The length of the CDR3 is 16 residues. V lost 3 bases to trimming and J lost 0 bases; unmatched junction nucleotides: 4. CDR1 SGDLS and CDR2 YYNGEE come from the germline V gene. The CDR3 loop is CASSASSGRASYEQYF. CDR3 nucleotide sequence: TGTGCCAGCAGCGCCTCTAGCGGGAGGGCCTCCTACGAGCAGTACTTC. Complete variable domain (other parts from reference TRBV9 and TRBJ2-7): DSGVTQTPKHLITATGQRVTLRCSPRSGDLSVYWYQQSLDQGLQFLIQYYNGEERAKGNILERFSAQQFPDLHSELNLSSLELGDSALYFCASSASSGRASYEQYFGPGTRLTVT.